This entry is about one T cell receptor beta chain. Antigen: not known. The entry originates in a study of untreated major depressive disorder. Study-wide results and caveats: Depressed patients' CD4+ T cells carried increased TRBV05-01 (Vbeta 5.1) usage versus control CD4+ T cells.

V was pared by 5 bases and J by 6 bases, with 17 bases between. CDR3 size: 14 residues. Germline assignment: CDR1 MDHEN and CDR2 SYDVKM. TCRdb's copy holds only in-frame clones and misses some; the assay was immunoSEQ multiplex PCR. This sample has approximately 25,000 clones; about nine tenths occur once, and the top ten carry roughly 0.72%. The sample taken for sequencing was CD4+ T cells from PBMCs. The receptor comes from a young woman with major depressive disorder. V usage is TRBV28 and J usage is TRBJ2-7, with a possible D match to TRBD1 (6 bases). The CDR3, as DNA: TGTGCCAGCAGTCCACTAACAGGGTCAGCCGAGCAGTACTTC. Protein product: CASSPLTGSAEQYF.